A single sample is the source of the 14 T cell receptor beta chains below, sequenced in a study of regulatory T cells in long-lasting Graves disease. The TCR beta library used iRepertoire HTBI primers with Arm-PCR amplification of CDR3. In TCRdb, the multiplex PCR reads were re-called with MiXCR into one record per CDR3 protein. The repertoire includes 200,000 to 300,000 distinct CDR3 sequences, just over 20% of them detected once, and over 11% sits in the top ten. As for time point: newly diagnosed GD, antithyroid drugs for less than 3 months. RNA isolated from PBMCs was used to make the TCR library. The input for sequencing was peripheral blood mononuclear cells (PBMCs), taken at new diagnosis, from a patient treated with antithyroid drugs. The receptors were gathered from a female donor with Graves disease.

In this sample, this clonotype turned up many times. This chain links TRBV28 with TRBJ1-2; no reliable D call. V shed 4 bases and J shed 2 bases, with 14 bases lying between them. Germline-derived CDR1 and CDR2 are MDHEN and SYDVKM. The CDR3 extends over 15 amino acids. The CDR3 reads CASSYGIGINYGYTF. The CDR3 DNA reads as TGTGCCAGCAGTTATGGGATAGGGATCAACTATGGCTACACCTTC.

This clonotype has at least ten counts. The CDR3 loop reads CASSLRGLAGGPDTQYF. The DNA for the CDR3 is TGTGCCAGCAGCCTAAGGGGACTAGCGGGGGGGCCAGATACGCAGTATTTT. The gene calls are TRBV2 and TRBJ2-3; 16 bases are shared with TRBD2. This CDR3 is built from 17 residues. Trimming at V came to 6 bases and at J to 4 bases, leaving 7 bases not matched to a gene. The germline gives CDR1 SNHLY, CDR2 FYNNEI. Full variable domain (outside the CDR3, taken from reference TRBV2 and TRBJ2-3): EPEVTQTPSHQVTQMGQEVILRCVPISNHLYFYWYRQILGQKVEFLVSFYNNEISEKSEIFDDQFSVERPDGSNFTLKIRSTKLEDSAMYFCASSLRGLAGGPDTQYFGPGTRLTVL.

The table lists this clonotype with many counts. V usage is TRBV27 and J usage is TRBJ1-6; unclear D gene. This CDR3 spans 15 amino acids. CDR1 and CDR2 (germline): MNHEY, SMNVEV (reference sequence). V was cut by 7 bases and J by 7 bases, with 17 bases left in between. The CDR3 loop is CASTLTRTANSPLHF. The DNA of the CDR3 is TGTGCCAGCACTCTGACCCGGACGGCAAATTCACCCCTCCACTTT.

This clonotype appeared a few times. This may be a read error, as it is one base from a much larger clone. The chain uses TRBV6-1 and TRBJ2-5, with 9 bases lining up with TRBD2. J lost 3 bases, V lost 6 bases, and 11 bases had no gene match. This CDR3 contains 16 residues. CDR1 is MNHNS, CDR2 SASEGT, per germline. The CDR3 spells CASRPRTSEAEETQYF. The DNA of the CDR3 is TGTGCCAGCAGACCCCGGACTAGCGAGGCGGAAGAGACCCAGTACTTC.

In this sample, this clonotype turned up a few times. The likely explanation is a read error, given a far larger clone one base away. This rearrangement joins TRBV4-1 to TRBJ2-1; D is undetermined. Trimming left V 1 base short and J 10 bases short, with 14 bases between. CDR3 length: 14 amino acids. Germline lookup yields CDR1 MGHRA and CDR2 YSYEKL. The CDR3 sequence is CASSQGIGSYEQFF. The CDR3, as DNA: TGCGCCAGCAGCCAAGGGATAGGGTCCTACGAGCAGTTCTTC.

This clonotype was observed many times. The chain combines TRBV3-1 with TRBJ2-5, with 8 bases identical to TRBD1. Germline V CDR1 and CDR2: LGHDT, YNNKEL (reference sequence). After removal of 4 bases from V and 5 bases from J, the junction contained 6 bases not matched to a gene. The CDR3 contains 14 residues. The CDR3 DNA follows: TGTGCCAGCAGCCCCTGGACAGGGTACGAGACCCAGTACTTC. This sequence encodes CASSPWTGYETQYF.

CDR3 bases: TGTGCCAGCAGCCTCTCAGGGACCGCGGGCGAGCAGTACTTC. It codes for CASSLSGTAGEQYF. This sequence joins TRBV4-2 and TRBJ2-7; D is perhaps TRBD1 or TRBD2 (5 bases each). Looked up from germline, CDR1 is LGHNA and CDR2 is YNFKEQ. This CDR3 has 14 amino acids. The V gene lost 4 bases and the J gene lost 6 bases, with 16 bases spanning the gap.

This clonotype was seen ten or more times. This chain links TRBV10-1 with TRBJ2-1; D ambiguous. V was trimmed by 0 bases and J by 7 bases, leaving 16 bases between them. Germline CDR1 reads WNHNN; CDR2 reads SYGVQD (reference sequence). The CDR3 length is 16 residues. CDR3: CASSESTTSSWNEQFF. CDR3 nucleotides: TGCGCCAGCAGTGAGTCGACAACTTCGAGCTGGAATGAGCAGTTCTTC.

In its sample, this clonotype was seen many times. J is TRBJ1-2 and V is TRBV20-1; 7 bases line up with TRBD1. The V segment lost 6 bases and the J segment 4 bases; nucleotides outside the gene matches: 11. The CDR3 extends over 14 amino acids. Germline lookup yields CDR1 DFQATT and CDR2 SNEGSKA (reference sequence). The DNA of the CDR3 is TGCAGTGCCTCGGGAGGGGGCGTGAGCTATGGCTACACCTTC. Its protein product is CSASGGGVSYGYTF.

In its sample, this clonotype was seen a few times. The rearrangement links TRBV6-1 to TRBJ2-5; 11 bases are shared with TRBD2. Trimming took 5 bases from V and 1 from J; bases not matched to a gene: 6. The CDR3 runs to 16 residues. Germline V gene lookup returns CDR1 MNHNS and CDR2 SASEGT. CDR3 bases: TGTGCCAGCAGTACCTTGGGACTAGCGGCCCAAGAGACCCAGTACTTC. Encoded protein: CASSTLGLAAQETQYF.

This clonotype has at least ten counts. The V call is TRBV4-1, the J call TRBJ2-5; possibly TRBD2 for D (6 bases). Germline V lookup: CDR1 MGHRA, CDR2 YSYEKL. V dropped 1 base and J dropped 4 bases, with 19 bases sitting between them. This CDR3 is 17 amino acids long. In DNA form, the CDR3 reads TGCGCCAGCAGCCAAGTAGGGAGGCGGCCAAAGGGAGAGACCCAGTACTTC. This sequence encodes CASSQVGRRPKGETQYF.

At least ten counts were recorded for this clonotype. The CDR3 loop is CASSASPSGYGEQFF. The CDR3 nucleotides are TGCGCCAGCAGTGCTTCGCCTAGCGGGTATGGCGAGCAGTTCTTC. This chain uses TRBV10-1 with TRBJ2-1; TRBD2 aligns across 8 bases. From germline, CDR1 is WNHNN and CDR2 SYGVQD (reference sequence). V was clipped by 4 bases and J by 10 bases; unmatched bases: 12. The CDR3 spans 15 residues.

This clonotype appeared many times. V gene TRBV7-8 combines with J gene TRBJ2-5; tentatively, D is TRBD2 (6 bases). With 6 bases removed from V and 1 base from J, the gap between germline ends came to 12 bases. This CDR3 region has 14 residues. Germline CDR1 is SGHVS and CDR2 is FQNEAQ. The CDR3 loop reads CASSHLASQETQYF. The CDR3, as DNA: TGTGCCAGCAGTCATCTAGCGAGCCAAGAGACCCAGTACTTC.

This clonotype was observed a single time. The CDR3 nucleotides are TGCGCCAGCAGCCAAGGGGTAGGGAGAGACAATGAGCAGTTCTTC. Its translation is CASSQGVGRDNEQFF. The chain employs TRBV4-1 and TRBJ2-1; perhaps TRBD2 as D (5 bases). The germline CDR1 and CDR2 sequences are MGHRA and YSYEKL. Deletions cut 1 base from V and 5 bases from J, with 12 bases between. This CDR3 is 15 amino acids long.